The 17 T cell receptor beta chains presented below share a single source sample, sequenced in a study of neoadjuvant anti-PD-1 for oral cavity cancer. Noted time point: after neoadjuvant nivolumab, at surgical resection. The data were produced by immunoSEQ multiplex PCR, yet TCRdb's version contains in-frame clones alone and is incomplete. This repertoire shows tens of thousands of clones, 27% found once; its top ten account for about a sixth. Sequenced material: tumor tissue, taken after nivolumab (anti-PD-1) treatment. The receptors were gathered from a person aged 35 to 85 with oral cavity squamous cell carcinoma.

The CDR3 DNA reads as TGCAGCGTTGTGGGACTAGCGGCCACAGATACGCAGTATTTT. Its translation is CSVVGLAATDTQYF. The V gene is TRBV29-1, the J gene TRBJ2-3, with 11 bases matching TRBD2. The V gene end was trimmed by 4 bases and the J gene end by 2 bases; junction bases not matched to a gene: 2. The CDR3 is 14 residues long. Per germline, CDR1 SQVTM and CDR2 ANQGSEA.

CDR3: CASRRGTETYEQYF. CDR3 in DNA: TGTGCCAGCAGGCGAGGGACAGAGACTTACGAGCAGTACTTC. This chain links TRBV6-5 with TRBJ2-7, with 7 bases lining up with TRBD1. V shed 6 bases, J shed 4 bases, and the junction held 9 bases outside the gene matches. The CDR3 has 14 residues. Germline CDR1 and CDR2: MNHEY and SVGAGI.

This clone came up a few times. The chain carries TRBV5-8 and TRBJ2-7, with D tentatively TRBD1 (6 bases). Trimming took 4 bases from V and 6 from J, leaving 11 bases between them. The germline gives CDR1 SGHTS, CDR2 YDEGEE. CDR3 size: 12 residues. CDR3 amino acids: CASSRTGLEQYF. CDR3 coding DNA: TGTGCCAGCAGCAGAACAGGGCTCGAGCAGTACTTC.

This clone appeared many times. This sequence joins TRBV6-5 and TRBJ1-4; tentatively, D is TRBD1 (6 bases). The CDR3 spans 14 residues. Trimming took 3 bases from V and 5 from J, leaving 10 bases between them. Germline CDR1 is MNHEY and CDR2 is SVGAGI. The CDR3 DNA reads TGTGCCAGCAGTTATCTTCAGGGGAATGAAAAACTGTTTTTT. Translating it yields CASSYLQGNEKLFF.

This clone was seen a few times. V and J are TRBV9 and TRBJ1-2, with D possibly matching TRBD1 (5 bases). Trimming pared 3 bases from V and 8 bases from J, leaving 17 bases between. The CDR3 totals 14 residues. Germline loops: CDR1 SGDLS, CDR2 YYNGEE. Here the CDR3 reads CASSAMINKGGYTF. In nucleotides, the CDR3 is TGTGCCAGCAGCGCGATGATAAACAAGGGGGGCTACACCTTC.

The CDR3 nucleotides are TGTGCCAGCAGCCTGACCCGGGACAGGGGCTACGAGCAGTACTTC. Amino acids: CASSLTRDRGYEQYF. The gene calls are TRBV11-2 and TRBJ2-7, with 10 bases that match TRBD1. There are 15 residues in the CDR3. CDR1 and CDR2 (germline): SGHAT, FQNNGV. With V trimmed by 5 bases and J by 3 bases, 7 bases remained unmatched.

This chain uses TRBV5-6 with TRBJ1-2; the D gene is possibly TRBD1 (5 bases). This CDR3 has 18 amino acids. Germline CDR1 and CDR2: SGHDT and YYEEEE. Trimming took 2 bases from V and 10 from J, leaving 30 bases between them. The CDR3 region has the DNA TGTGCCAGCAGCTTCGGCTTATGGGGCTCAGGTCGTTTGATGGACTACACCTTC. It is translated as CASSFGLWGSGRLMDYTF.

V gene TRBV19 combines with J gene TRBJ1-2; D unclear. Per germline, CDR1 LNHDA and CDR2 SQIVND (reference sequence). The CDR3 contains 11 residues. Trimming removed 3 bases at V and 7 bases at J, with 6 bases between. CDR3 loop: CASSMESGYTF. The DNA for the CDR3 is TGTGCCAGTAGTATGGAGAGTGGCTACACCTTC.

The sample holds a few counts of this clone. The chain has TRBV28 and TRBJ1-1; D gene unclear. Trimming shortened V by 6 bases and J by 7 bases, and 12 bases separated the two germline ends. CDR1 is MDHEN, CDR2 SYDVKM, per germline. The CDR3 is made up of 12 amino acids. CDR3 sequence (DNA): TGTGCCAGCAGATTCAACCGGCTTGAAGCTTTCTTT. This sequence encodes CASRFNRLEAFF.

The rearrangement links TRBV5-6 to TRBJ1-1; TRBD1 matches 12 bases. The V gene's germline CDR1 is SGHDT and CDR2 YYEEEE. The CDR3 runs to 14 residues. Trimming at V came to 5 bases and at J to 8 bases, leaving 7 bases not matched to a gene. CDR3 loop: CASRYRDRGREAFF. The CDR3 DNA reads TGTGCCAGCAGGTACCGGGACAGGGGGCGGGAAGCTTTCTTT. The variable domain in full, with the rest retrieved from reference TRBV5-6 and TRBJ1-1, is DAGVTQSPTHLIKTRGQQVTLRCSPKSGHDTVSWYQQALGQGPQFIFQYYEEEERQRGNFPDRFSGHQFPNYSSELNVNALLLGDSALYLCASRYRDRGREAFFGQGTRLTVV.

This clone was counted only a few times. The rearrangement joins TRBV5-4 to TRBJ2-6; D gene unclear. Deletions cut 10 bases from V and 0 bases from J, with 14 bases between. The CDR3 sequence is 15 residues long. Germline V gene sequence: CDR1 SGHNT, CDR2 YYREEE (reference sequence). This chain's CDR3 is CAPSERGSGANVLTF. The CDR3 nucleotides read TGTGCCCCGTCGGAAAGAGGCTCTGGGGCCAACGTCCTGACTTTC.

This clone has a count of ten or more. The chain uses TRBV7-2 and TRBJ2-1, with 12 nucleotides matching TRBD2. The CDR3 totals 16 residues. Trimming took 5 bases from V and 5 from J; bases not matched to a gene: 7. Germline V lookup: CDR1 SGHTA, CDR2 FQGNSA. CDR3 DNA: TGTGCCAGCAGCCTGACTAGCGGGAGCGGTCACAATGAGCAGTTCTTC. Protein sequence: CASSLTSGSGHNEQFF. Full variable domain (outside the CDR3, taken from reference TRBV7-2 and TRBJ2-1): GAGVSQSPSNKVTEKGKDVELRCDPISGHTALYWYRQSLGQGLEFLIYFQGNSAPDKSGLPSDRFSAERTGGSVSTLTIQRTQQEDSAVYLCASSLTSGSGHNEQFFGPGTRLTVL.

The chain links TRBV23-1 to TRBJ1-2; perhaps TRBD1 as D (6 bases). TRBV23-1 is an ORF; its function is uncertain. This CDR3 contains 13 residues. Trimming shortened V by 7 bases and J by 2 bases, and 11 bases separated the two germline ends. The CDR3 loop is CASTHGQNYGYTF. The DNA for the CDR3 is TGCGCCAGCACTCACGGACAGAACTATGGCTACACCTTC.

The V gene is TRBV18, the J gene TRBJ2-7; 8 bases match TRBD2. The CDR3 is 14 residues long. CDR1 is KGHSH and CDR2 is LQKENI in the germline V gene. The junction had 9 bases not matched to a gene; V was cut back by 6 bases and J by 5 bases. The CDR3 sequence: CASSDGRATDEQYF. Written as DNA, the CDR3 is TGTGCCAGCTCTGACGGGAGGGCCACCGACGAGCAGTACTTC.

This clone was seen only a few times. The chain carries TRBV2 and TRBJ2-5; no clear D. Trimming pared 2 bases from V and 4 bases from J, leaving 2 bases between. The CDR3 is 11 amino acids. The germline V gene encodes CDR1 SNHLY and CDR2 FYNNEI. CDR3: CASSEIETQYF. The CDR3 nucleotides read TGTGCCAGCAGTGAAATAGAGACCCAGTACTTC.

The chain has TRBV5-1 and TRBJ1-3; a weak D match, TRBD1 (6 bases). V was cut by 4 bases and J by 4 bases, with 18 bases left in between. Germline CDR1 SGHRS, CDR2 YFSETQ. The CDR3 extends over 16 amino acids. CDR3 nucleotide sequence: TGCGCCAGCAGCAGGGACACGTGGGGTGCGGGAAACACCATATATTTT. This gives the protein CASSRDTWGAGNTIYF.

The chain is built from TRBV19 and TRBJ1-2; a weak D match, TRBD1 (5 bases). The CDR3 runs to 13 residues. Germline V gene sequence: CDR1 LNHDA, CDR2 SQIVND (reference sequence). V lost 5 bases, J lost 4 bases, and 11 bases lay in between. CDR3 amino acids: CASSLRTSYGYTF. DNA for the CDR3: TGTGCCAGTAGTCTTCGGACAAGCTATGGCTACACCTTC. The full variable domain, its missing parts supplied by reference TRBV19 and TRBJ1-2, is DGGITQSPKYLFRKEGQNVTLSCEQNLNHDAMYWYRQDPGQGLRLIYYSQIVNDFQKGDIAEGYSVSREKKESFPLTVTSAQKNPTAFYLCASSLRTSYGYTFGSGTRLTVV.